This TCR beta chain was documented in a study of shared clonotypes between healthy human individuals. Study-level results: Generation probabilities were higher for clonotypes shared across all four sorted-subset donors than for unshared ones. A handful of donors had approximately 4.6% of their naive CD4 clonotypes in common. As a rule, naive subsets had a larger estimated richness than memory subsets.

Germline CDR1 and CDR2: MDHEN and SYDVKM. V lost 5 bases and J 10 bases, leaving 18 bases between the germline ends. The CDR3 extends over 13 amino acids. Study donors comprised healthy, HIV-negative adults devoid of recent acute infection or vaccination. As for this clone: What it binds is not known.

Assay used: immunoSEQ multiplex PCR; TCRdb lists only in-frame clones, some missing. The sample includes approximately 2.3 million clones, 80% to 95% of them seen just once. The chain employs TRBV28 and TRBJ2-7; D remains ambiguous. Sequences were obtained from naive CD4+ T cells from PBMCs. Documented subset: CD45RA+ positively selected. This clonotype was sampled from a young man in good health. Some clones in this sample may be carry-over from other donors' samples. CDR3 sequence reads: CASSLPTGRFQYF. The DNA for the CDR3 is TGTGCCAGCAGTCTTCCGACGGGCCGGTTTCAGTACTTC. Drawing the rest from reference TRBV28 and TRBJ2-7, the complete variable domain is DVKVTQSSRYLVKRTGEKVFLECVQDMDHENMFWYRQDPGLGLRLIYFSYDVKMKEKGDIPEGYSVSREKKERFSLILESASTNQTSMYLCASSLPTGRFQYFGPGTRLTVT.